What follows are 23 T cell receptor beta chains derived from one specimen sequenced in a study of T cells in Graves' hyperthyroidism and ophthalmopathy. From RNA transcripts, TCR beta CDR3 regions were amplified. With the HTBI primer set, the TCR CDR3 went through a first round of RT-PCR. TCRdb fed the multiplex PCR reads into MiXCR, producing one record per CDR3 protein. The sample has hundreds of thousands of distinct CDR3 sequences, 38% seen once. Sequenced sample: blood. All receptors derive from a man aged 18 to 29 with Graves' hyperthyroidism.

The chain has TRBV6-1 and TRBJ1-5, with TRBD1 matching over 8 bases. V dropped 8 bases and J dropped 7; count of bases not matched to a gene: 4. CDR1 is MNHNS, CDR2 SASEGT, per germline. The CDR3 extends over 12 amino acids. In nucleotides, the CDR3 is TGTGCCAGCGGGGACAGGTACCAGCCCCAGCATTTT. Amino acid sequence: CASGDRYQPQHF.

This clonotype appeared many times. The chain joins TRBV15 to TRBJ2-5, with D tentatively TRBD1 or TRBD2 (5 bases each). The CDR3 loop spans 14 amino acids. Germline CDR1 LNHNV, CDR2 YYDKDF (reference sequence). V was pared by 7 bases and J by 1 base, with 13 bases between. CDR3 sequence reads: CATNYGTVQETQYF. The CDR3 DNA follows: TGTGCCACCAACTACGGGACGGTCCAAGAGACCCAGTACTTC. Supplemented by reference TRBV15 and TRBJ2-5, the full variable domain reads DAMVIQNPRYQVTQFGKPVTLSCSQTLNHNVMYWYQQKSSQAPKLLFHYYDKDFNNEADTPDNFQSRRPNTSFCFLDIRSPGLGDTAMYLCATNYGTVQETQYFGPGTRLLVL.

This clonotype showed up many times. This chain uses TRBV10-3 with TRBJ1-4, with TRBD1 as a possible D gene (5 bases). The germline gives CDR1 ENHRY, CDR2 SYGVKD. The V end lost 6 bases, the J end lost 3 bases, and 8 bases lay between the germline ends. This CDR3 spans 13 amino acids. CDR3: CAIRGGANEKLFF. In nucleotides, the CDR3 is TGTGCCATCAGAGGAGGGGCTAATGAAAAACTGTTTTTT.

A remark on this clonotype: At one of its ends the junction is not consistent with the germline gene, which may arise from a read error. The V call is TRBV4-1, the J call TRBJ2-5, with 11 bases aligning to TRBD1. Germline V gene lookup returns CDR1 MGHRA and CDR2 YSYEKL. The CDR3 is 17 residues long. The chain's CDR3 is CASSFPRTGGAAETQYF. DNA of the CDR3: TGTGCCAGCAGCTTCCCCCGGACAGGGGGCGCGGCAGAGACCCAGTACTTC.

A single count supports this clonotype. The V call is TRBV5-4, the J call TRBJ1-2, with D possibly TRBD1 on 6 matching bases. Per germline, CDR1 SGHNT and CDR2 YYREEE (reference sequence). The CDR3 has 16 amino acids. V was trimmed by 4 bases and J by 4 bases, leaving 20 bases between them. The CDR3: CASSKAKGGGGYGYTF. CDR3 nucleotides: TGTGCCAGCAGCAAGGCCAAGGGCGGAGGGGGCTATGGCTACACCTTC.

This clonotype was seen more than once but under ten times. The V and J genes are TRBV10-3 and TRBJ2-2, with D unresolved. Germline loops: CDR1 ENHRY, CDR2 SYGVKD. The length of the CDR3 is 15 residues. The ends were cut back, 0 bases at V and 5 bases at J, with 10 bases in the middle. The CDR3 DNA follows: TGTGCCATCAGTGAGTCGAACAGCCTAACCGGGGAGCTGTTTTTT. This gives the protein CAISESNSLTGELFF.

CDR3 loop: CASSIEGQGRKLFF. CDR3 nucleotide sequence: TGTGCCAGTAGTATAGAAGGACAGGGAAGAAAACTGTTTTTT. The gene calls are TRBV19 and TRBJ1-4, with 8 nucleotides matching TRBD1. Germline lookup yields CDR1 LNHDA and CDR2 SQIVND (reference sequence). V trimming: 0 bases; J trimming: 10 bases; junction bases outside the gene matches: 4. The length of the CDR3 is 14 residues.

The genes are TRBV14 and TRBJ2-7; D possibly corresponds to TRBD1 (6 bases). V was trimmed by 6 bases and J by 1 base, leaving 16 bases between them. The CDR3 runs to 15 residues. Germline values: CDR1 SGHDN, CDR2 FVKESK. CDR3: CASRRDRHGSYEQYF. CDR3 sequence (DNA): TGTGCCAGCAGACGAGACAGGCACGGGTCCTACGAGCAGTACTTC. The full variable domain, its missing parts supplied by reference TRBV14 and TRBJ2-7, is EAGVTQFPSHSVIEKGQTVTLRCDPISGHDNLYWYRRVMGKEIKFLLHFVKESKQDESGMPNNRFLAERTGGTYSTLKVQPAELEDSGVYFCASRRDRHGSYEQYFGPGTRLTVT.

This clonotype was picked up many times. The chain recombines TRBV2 with TRBJ1-1, with a tentative D call TRBD1 (5 bases). V was trimmed by 8 bases and J by 3 bases, leaving 13 bases between them. CDR1 SNHLY and CDR2 FYNNEI come from the germline V gene. The CDR3 consists of 13 residues. The CDR3 coding sequence is TGTGCCAGCGGTCGGGGCCCGGACACTGAAGCTTTCTTT. This gives the protein CASGRGPDTEAFF.

The chain combines TRBV2 with TRBJ1-4, with TRBD1 as a possible D gene (5 bases). The germline V gene encodes CDR1 SNHLY and CDR2 FYNNEI. V lost 4 bases and J 8 bases, leaving 8 bases between the germline ends. The CDR3 consists of 12 residues. CDR3 sequence (DNA): TGTGCCAGCAGTGGGTACAGGGAAAAACTGTTTTTT. Its translation: CASSGYREKLFF.

This clonotype showed up just a few times. The chain has TRBV19 and TRBJ1-4; D is uncertain. Trimming pared 3 bases from V and 4 bases from J, leaving 15 bases between. This CDR3 comprises 16 residues. Germline V CDR1 and CDR2: LNHDA, SQIVND (reference sequence). CDR3 residues: CASSMDWSRLNEKLFF. In DNA, the CDR3 is TGTGCCAGTAGTATGGACTGGAGCCGCCTTAATGAAAAACTGTTTTTT. Complete variable domain (other parts from reference TRBV19 and TRBJ1-4): DGGITQSPKYLFRKEGQNVTLSCEQNLNHDAMYWYRQDPGQGLRLIYYSQIVNDFQKGDIAEGYSVSREKKESFPLTVTSAQKNPTAFYLCASSMDWSRLNEKLFFGSGTQLSVL.

The genes are TRBV5-1 and TRBJ2-7, with 11 bases lining up with TRBD1. Unmatched junction bases numbered 5, after V lost 4 bases and J lost 5 bases. Germline-derived CDR1 and CDR2 are SGHRS and YFSETQ. The CDR3 extends over 14 amino acids. CDR3 protein: CASSKGQGADEQYF. CDR3 coding DNA: TGCGCCAGCAGCAAAGGACAGGGGGCGGACGAGCAGTACTTC.

A few counts support this clonotype. The chain is built from TRBV4-2 and TRBJ1-1; no reliable D call. The CDR3 consists of 14 residues. Trimming pared 1 base from V and 6 bases from J, leaving 12 bases between. The germline CDR1 and CDR2 sequences are LGHNA and YNFKEQ. The DNA of the CDR3 is TGTGCCAGCAGCCAAGGCAGGCCCGGGTCTGAAGCTTTCTTT. Amino acid sequence: CASSQGRPGSEAFF.

This clonotype has ten or more counts. The V gene is TRBV20-1, the J gene TRBJ2-7; 8 nucleotides align to TRBD1. V lost 3 bases to trimming and J lost 3 bases; unmatched junction nucleotides: 7. Germline assignment: CDR1 DFQATT and CDR2 SNEGSKA (reference sequence). CDR3 length equals 14 residues. DNA of the CDR3: TGCAGTGCTAGGGCGACAGGGGTAGTCTACGAGCAGTACTTC. It encodes CSARATGVVYEQYF.

This clonotype was recorded many times. The chain joins TRBV4-1 to TRBJ2-7; unclear D gene. Trimming left V 1 base short and J 6 bases short, with 13 bases between. Looked up from germline, CDR1 is MGHRA and CDR2 is YSYEKL. This CDR3 has 14 amino acids. CDR3 region: CASSQGGSSSEQYF. CDR3 nucleotide sequence: TGCGCCAGCAGCCAAGGCGGCTCCTCCAGCGAGCAGTACTTC.

This chain links TRBV7-6 with TRBJ2-7; tentatively, D is TRBD2 (5 bases). V was clipped by 5 bases and J by 5 bases, with 19 bases between them. From germline, CDR1 is SGHVS and CDR2 FNYEAQ. The CDR3 runs 15 residues. Written as DNA, the CDR3 is TGTGCCAGCAGCCCCACCCGGGAATTCCAGGACGAGCAGTACTTC. It yields the protein CASSPTREFQDEQYF.

This clonotype was detected a few times. The chain has TRBV6-5 and TRBJ1-1; D gene ambiguous. The germline CDR1 and CDR2 sequences are MNHEY and SVGAGI. The CDR3 loop spans 13 amino acids. V was clipped by 6 bases and J by 1 base, with 9 bases between them. The CDR3, as DNA: TGTGCCAGCAGAAAGCGGCCGAACACTGAAGCTTTCTTT. It encodes CASRKRPNTEAFF.

This clonotype was picked up many times. The chain employs TRBV9 and TRBJ1-4; 7 nucleotides line up with TRBD1. The CDR3 runs 14 residues. The junction had 2 bases not matched to a gene; V was cut back by 0 bases and J by 6 bases. Germline CDR1 SGDLS, CDR2 YYNGEE. The CDR3 region has the DNA TGTGCCAGCAGCGTAGCAGGGGGGGATGAAAAACTGTTTTTT. Translating it yields CASSVAGGDEKLFF.

In its sample, this clonotype was seen once. No conserved phenylalanine or tryptophan is present at the end of the CDR3, so a read error is the likely explanation. CDR3 DNA: TGCAGCGTCCGGGCGGGGAGCTATTGCTACACCCTC. It specifies CSVRAGSYCYTL. V is TRBV29-1 and J is TRBJ1-2; no firm D call. Germline CDR1 SQVTM, CDR2 ANQGSEA. This CDR3 comprises 12 residues.

This clonotype was detected only a few times. The rearrangement links TRBV19 to TRBJ1-2; no reliable D call. V shed 3 bases and J shed 4 bases, with 9 bases lying between them. The CDR3 contains 13 residues. Germline V gene data show CDR1 as LNHDA and CDR2 as SQIVND (reference sequence). In nucleotides, the CDR3 is TGTGCCAGTAGTATGGACGGTGGCTATGGCTACACCTTC. Translation gives CASSMDGGYGYTF. Filled out from reference TRBV19 and TRBJ1-2, the complete variable domain reads DGGITQSPKYLFRKEGQNVTLSCEQNLNHDAMYWYRQDPGQGLRLIYYSQIVNDFQKGDIAEGYSVSREKKESFPLTVTSAQKNPTAFYLCASSMDGGYGYTFGSGTRLTVV.

V gene TRBV6-5 combines with J gene TRBJ2-7; D may be TRBD1 or TRBD2 (5 bases each). V dropped 7 bases and J dropped 3 bases, with 10 bases sitting between them. The CDR3 contains 12 residues. Germline V CDR1 and CDR2: MNHEY, SVGAGI. The CDR3 sequence: CASTGTNYEQYF. CDR3 DNA: TGTGCCAGCACCGGGACGAACTACGAGCAGTACTTC.

The gene calls are TRBV7-3 and TRBJ1-5; D gene uncertain. The CDR3 contains 14 residues. Between the trimmed V and J ends, which lost 4 bases and 4 bases, there was a span of 11 bases. CDR1 SGHTA and CDR2 FQGTGA come from the germline V gene. This CDR3 is CASSSSGINQPQHF. CDR3 bases: TGTGCCAGCAGCTCCTCAGGAATTAATCAGCCCCAGCATTTT.

This rearrangement joins TRBV2 to TRBJ2-5, with D tentatively TRBD2 (5 bases). Germline V CDR1 and CDR2: SNHLY, FYNNEI. Deletions cut 5 bases from V and 4 bases from J, with 14 bases between. This CDR3 is built from 14 residues. The CDR3 DNA follows: TGTGCCAGCAGTTACTCGAGTGGGAGAGAGACCCAGTACTTC. It codes for CASSYSSGRETQYF.